This T cell receptor (beta chain) appears in the sequencing data of a study of T cell responses to AZD1222 COVID-19 vaccine. Whole-study results and caveats: Spike-wide vaccine-associated CD4 TCRs dominated at 160-218 and 743-854. Within unmutated variant regions lay the reported targets of nearly half of spike-specific TCRs.

Data came from immunoSEQ multiplex PCR; TCRdb stores just in-frame clones and leaves some out. The sample lists around 180,000 clones, approximately 86% seen once, with 2.6% in the top ten. A note on this clone: Its antigen is as yet unknown.

Germline CDR1 and CDR2: SGHDT and YYEEEE. V lost 0 bases to trimming and J lost 5 bases, with 11 bases between them. The CDR3 is 14 residues long. This clonotype originated in an adult in good health. Sequenced material: peripheral blood, taken on day 0 of AZD1222 vaccination. The chain uses TRBV5-6 and TRBJ1-1; a weak D match, TRBD1 (6 bases). CDR3 nucleotide sequence: TGTGCCAGCAGCTTGGCGGGGGGCTTTACTGAAGCTTTCTTT. It specifies CASSLAGGFTEAFF.